This T cell receptor beta chain derives from a study of blood T cell repertoires in COVID-19. The CDR3 covers 13 residues. Germline CDR1 is DFQATT and CDR2 is SNEGSKA (reference sequence). With 3 bases removed from V and 7 bases from J, the gap between germline ends came to 15 bases. Generated by immunoSEQ multiplex PCR, the TCRdb table keeps only in-frame clones and is missing some. Here the sample spans more than 150,000 clones, approximately 94% being singletons. This rearrangement joins TRBV20-1 to TRBJ1-2; no firm D call. Material: peripheral blood. This receptor was obtained from a man aged 30 to 45 with COVID-19, enrolled during active disease. The CDR3 DNA follows: TGCAGTGCTAGTGGCGAGACAACTCTTGGCTACACCTTC. Encoded protein: CSASGETTLGYTF.